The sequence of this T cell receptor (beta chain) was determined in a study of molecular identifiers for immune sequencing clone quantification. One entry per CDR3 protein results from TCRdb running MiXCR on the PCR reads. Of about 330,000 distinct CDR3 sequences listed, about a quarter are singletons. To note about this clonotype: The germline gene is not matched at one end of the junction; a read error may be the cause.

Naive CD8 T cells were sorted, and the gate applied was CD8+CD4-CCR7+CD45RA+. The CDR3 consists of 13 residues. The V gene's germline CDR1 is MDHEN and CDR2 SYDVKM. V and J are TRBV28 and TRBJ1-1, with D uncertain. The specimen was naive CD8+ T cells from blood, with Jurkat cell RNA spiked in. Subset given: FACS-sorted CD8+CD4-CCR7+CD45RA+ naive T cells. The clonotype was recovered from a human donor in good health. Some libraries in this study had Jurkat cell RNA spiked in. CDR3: CASSFYKNTVAFF. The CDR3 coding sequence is TGTGCCAGCAGTTTTTACAAGAACACTGTAGCTTTCTTT.